The source of this TCR beta chain is a study of blood T cell repertoires in COVID-19. Study-wide background: Specimens from acute and convalescent COVID-19 originated in the United States, Italy and Spain. From T cells, B-cell-depleted T cells, or PBMCs came the material, which was cDNA or gDNA.

Sequencing used immunoSEQ multiplex PCR; TCRdb keeps in-frame clones, though not all of them. In the table there are around 150,000 clones, over 75% of which are singletons. Losses at the gene ends were 7 bases for V and 3 bases for J; bases not matched to a gene: 6. CDR1 is SQVTM and CDR2 is ANQGSEA in the germline V gene. This CDR3 is 13 amino acids long. The rearrangement joins TRBV29-1 to TRBJ2-1; 7 positions agree with TRBD1. Sequenced sample: peripheral blood. The receptor was derived from a man aged 70-80 years with acute or convalescent COVID-19. This CDR3 is CSAIWDSYNEQFF. The CDR3 nucleotides are TGCAGCGCGATTTGGGACAGCTACAATGAGCAGTTCTTC.